This TCR beta chain came from a study of CD8+ T cells in alopecia areata. Study findings and constraints: Normal scalp showed lower clonality than lesional scalp, especially alopecia totalis/universalis.

Details on this clone: Its antigen is as yet unknown.

Extracted RNA was reverse transcribed into cDNA, the sequencing template. Data came from immunoSEQ multiplex PCR; TCRdb stores just in-frame clones and leaves some out. The table lists about 110,000 clones, 45% to 70% of them singletons. The clonotype originates from a human donor in good health. Source material: CD8+ T cells sorted from blood.

The CDR3 loop is CAWALAQRRETQYF. The CDR3 DNA reads as TGTGCCTGGGCCCTAGCTCAGCGAAGAGAGACCCAGTACTTC. The rearrangement joins TRBV30 to TRBJ2-5; a weak D match, TRBD2 (5 bases). Germline V CDR1 and CDR2: GTSNPN, SVGIG (reference sequence). The CDR3 covers 14 residues. V lost 5 bases and J lost 4, with 17 bases in between.